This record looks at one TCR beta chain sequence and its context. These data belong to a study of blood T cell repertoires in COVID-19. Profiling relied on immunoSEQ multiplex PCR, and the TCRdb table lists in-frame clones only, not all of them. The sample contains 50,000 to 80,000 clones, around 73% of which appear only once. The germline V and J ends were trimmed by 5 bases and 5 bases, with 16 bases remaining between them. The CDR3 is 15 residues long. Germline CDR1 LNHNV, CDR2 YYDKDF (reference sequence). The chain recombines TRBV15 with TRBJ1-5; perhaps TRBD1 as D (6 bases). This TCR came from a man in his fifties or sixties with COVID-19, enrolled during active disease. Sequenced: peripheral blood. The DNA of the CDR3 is TGTGCCACCAGCGGGAACAGGGAAGGGTATCAGCCCCAGCATTTT. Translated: CATSGNREGYQPQHF.